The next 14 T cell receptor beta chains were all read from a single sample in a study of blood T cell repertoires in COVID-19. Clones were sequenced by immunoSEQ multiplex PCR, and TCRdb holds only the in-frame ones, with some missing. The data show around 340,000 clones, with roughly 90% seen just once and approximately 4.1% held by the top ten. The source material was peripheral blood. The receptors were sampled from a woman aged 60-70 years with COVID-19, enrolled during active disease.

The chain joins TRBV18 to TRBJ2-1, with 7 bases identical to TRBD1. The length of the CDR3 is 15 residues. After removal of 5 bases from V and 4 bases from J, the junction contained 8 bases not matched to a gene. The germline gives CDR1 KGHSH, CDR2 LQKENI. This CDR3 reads CASSFTGTAYNEQFF. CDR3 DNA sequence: TGTGCCAGCTCATTCACCGGGACAGCTTACAATGAGCAGTTCTTC.

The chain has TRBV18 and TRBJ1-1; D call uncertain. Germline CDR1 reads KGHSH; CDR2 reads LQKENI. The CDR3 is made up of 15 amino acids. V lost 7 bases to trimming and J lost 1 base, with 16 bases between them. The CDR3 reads CASFFSGAANTEAFF. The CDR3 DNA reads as TGTGCCAGCTTCTTCTCGGGAGCGGCGAACACTGAAGCTTTCTTT.

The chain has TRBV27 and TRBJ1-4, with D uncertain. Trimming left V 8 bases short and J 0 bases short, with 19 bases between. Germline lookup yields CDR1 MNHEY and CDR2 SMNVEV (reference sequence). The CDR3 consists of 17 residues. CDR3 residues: CASFLGRGSTTNEKLFF. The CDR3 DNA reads TGTGCCAGCTTCTTAGGGCGGGGATCCACAACTAATGAAAAACTGTTTTTT.

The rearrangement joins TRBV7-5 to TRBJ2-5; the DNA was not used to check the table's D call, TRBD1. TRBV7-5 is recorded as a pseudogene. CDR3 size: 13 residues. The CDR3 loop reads CVRSGTVEETQYF. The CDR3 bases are TGTGTCAGAAGTGGGACAGTAGAAGAGACCCAGTACTTC.

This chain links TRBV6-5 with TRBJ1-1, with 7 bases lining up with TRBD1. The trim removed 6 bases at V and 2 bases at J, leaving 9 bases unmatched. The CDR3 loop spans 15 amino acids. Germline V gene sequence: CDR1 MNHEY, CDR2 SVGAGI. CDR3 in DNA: TGTGCCAGCAGCGATACAGGGGACCCCAACACTGAAGCTTTCTTT. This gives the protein CASSDTGDPNTEAFF.

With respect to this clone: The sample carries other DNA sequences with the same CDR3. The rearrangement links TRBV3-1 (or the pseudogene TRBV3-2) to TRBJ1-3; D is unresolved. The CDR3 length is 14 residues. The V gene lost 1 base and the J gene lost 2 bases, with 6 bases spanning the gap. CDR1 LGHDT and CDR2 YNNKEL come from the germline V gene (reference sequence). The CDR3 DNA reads TGTGCCAGCAGCCAAGGCGGCACTGGAAACACCATATATTTT. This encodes CASSQGGTGNTIYF.

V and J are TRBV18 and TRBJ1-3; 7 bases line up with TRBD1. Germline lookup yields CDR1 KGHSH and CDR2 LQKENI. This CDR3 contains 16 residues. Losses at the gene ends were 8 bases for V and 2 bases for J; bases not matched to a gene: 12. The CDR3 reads CASTRQGASTGNTIYF. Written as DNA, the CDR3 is TGTGCCAGCACTCGACAGGGTGCTTCGACTGGAAACACCATATATTTT.

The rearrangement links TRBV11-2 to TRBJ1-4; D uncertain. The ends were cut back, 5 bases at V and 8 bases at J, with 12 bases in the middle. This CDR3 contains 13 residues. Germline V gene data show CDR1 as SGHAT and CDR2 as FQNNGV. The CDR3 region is CASSDEREEKLFF. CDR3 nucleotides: TGTGCCAGCAGCGATGAACGGGAAGAAAAACTGTTTTTT.

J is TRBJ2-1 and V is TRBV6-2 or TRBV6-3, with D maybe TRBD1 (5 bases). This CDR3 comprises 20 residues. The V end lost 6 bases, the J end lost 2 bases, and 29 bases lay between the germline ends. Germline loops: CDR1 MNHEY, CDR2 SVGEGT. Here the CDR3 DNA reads TGTGCCAGCAGCTCAACCCGGAAAGGGGCCATCACGGGCACCTACAATGAGCAGTTCTTC. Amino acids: CASSSTRKGAITGTYNEQFF.

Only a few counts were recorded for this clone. The CDR3 region has the DNA TGTGCCAGCAGTGTTACACTAGTGAACGGCTACACCTTC. Translating it yields CASSVTLVNGYTF. V gene TRBV28 combines with J gene TRBJ1-2; D is uncertain. Trimming cost V 5 bases and J 8 bases, with 15 bases left between them. Germline V lookup: CDR1 MDHEN, CDR2 SYDVKM. The CDR3 is 13 amino acids.

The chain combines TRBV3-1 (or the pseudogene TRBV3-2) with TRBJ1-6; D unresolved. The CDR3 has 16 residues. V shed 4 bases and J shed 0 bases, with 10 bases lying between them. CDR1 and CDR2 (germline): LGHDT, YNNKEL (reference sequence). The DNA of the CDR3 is TGTGCCAGCAGCCTCAGCGATAGCTCCTATAATTCACCCCTCCACTTT. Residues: CASSLSDSSYNSPLHF.

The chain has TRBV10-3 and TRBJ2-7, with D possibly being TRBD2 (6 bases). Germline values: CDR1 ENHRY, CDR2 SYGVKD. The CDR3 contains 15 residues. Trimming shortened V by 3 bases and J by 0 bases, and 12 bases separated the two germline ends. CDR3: CAISDGTTSSYEQYF. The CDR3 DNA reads TGTGCCATCAGTGACGGAACGACTAGCTCCTACGAGCAGTACTTC.

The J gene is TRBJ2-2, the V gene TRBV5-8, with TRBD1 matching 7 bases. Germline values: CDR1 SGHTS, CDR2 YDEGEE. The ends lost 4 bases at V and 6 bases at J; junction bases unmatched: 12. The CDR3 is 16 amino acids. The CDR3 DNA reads TGTGCCAGCAGCGGTACAGGGGTTGGTTTTCCCGGGGAGCTGTTTTTT. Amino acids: CASSGTGVGFPGELFF.

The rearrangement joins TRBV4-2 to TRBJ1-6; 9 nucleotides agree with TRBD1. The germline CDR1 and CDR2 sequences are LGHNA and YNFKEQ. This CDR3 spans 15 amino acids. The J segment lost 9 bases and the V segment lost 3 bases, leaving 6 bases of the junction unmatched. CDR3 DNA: TGTGCCAGCAGCCAGGGACAGGGATGGGGTTCACCCCTCCACTTT. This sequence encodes CASSQGQGWGSPLHF.